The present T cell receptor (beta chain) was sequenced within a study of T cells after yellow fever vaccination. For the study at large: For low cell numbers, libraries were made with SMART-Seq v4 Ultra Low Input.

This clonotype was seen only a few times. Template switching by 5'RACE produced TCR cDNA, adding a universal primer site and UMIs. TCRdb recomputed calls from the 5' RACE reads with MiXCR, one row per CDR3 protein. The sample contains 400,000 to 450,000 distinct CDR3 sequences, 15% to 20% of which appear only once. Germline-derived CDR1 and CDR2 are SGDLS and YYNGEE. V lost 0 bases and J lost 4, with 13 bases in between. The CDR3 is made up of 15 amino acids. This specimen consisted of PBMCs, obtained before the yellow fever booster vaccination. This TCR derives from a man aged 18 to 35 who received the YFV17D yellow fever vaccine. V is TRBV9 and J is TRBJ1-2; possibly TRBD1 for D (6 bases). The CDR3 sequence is CASSVAQGLVYGYTF. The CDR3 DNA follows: TGTGCCAGCAGCGTAGCTCAGGGGCTAGTCTATGGCTACACCTTC.